Below, 7 T cell receptor beta chains from the same sample are listed, as sequenced in a study of shared T cell receptors in the human thymus. The data were produced by immunoSEQ multiplex PCR, yet TCRdb's version contains in-frame clones alone and is incomplete. The data contain under 850,000 clones, over 75% of them singletons. These data were also filed under a second study, of human thymus T cells.

The sequenced sample was thymocytes. Source of these receptors: a boy under two years old with a congenital heart defect.

V is TRBV25-1 and J is TRBJ1-2; D unresolved. Per the germline V gene, CDR1 is MGHDK and CDR2 is SYGVNS. The V end lost 7 bases, the J end lost 1 base, and 7 bases lay between the germline ends. The CDR3 has 12 amino acids. The CDR3 is CASTGNNYGYTF. As DNA, the CDR3 is TGTGCCAGCACCGGGAATAACTATGGCTACACCTTC.

The chain links TRBV7-2 to TRBJ2-5; the D gene is possibly TRBD2 (7 bases). Per germline, CDR1 SGHTA and CDR2 FQGNSA. CDR3 size: 18 residues. V lost 3 bases to trimming and J lost 1 base, with 21 bases between them. The CDR3 is CASSFARGGGLTQETQYF. In nucleotides, the CDR3 is TGTGCCAGCAGCTTCGCCCGTGGGGGGGGCCTAACCCAAGAGACCCAGTACTTC.

The rearrangement links TRBV19 to TRBJ1-2, with 7 bases identical to TRBD1. Looked up from germline, CDR1 is LNHDA and CDR2 is SQIVND (reference sequence). The CDR3 consists of 19 residues. Germline trimming cut 3 bases from V and 0 bases from J; bases unmatched to any gene: 16. The CDR3 protein is CASSMVPRGTASANYGYTF. As DNA, the CDR3 is TGTGCCAGTAGTATGGTTCCCCGCGGGACAGCGTCAGCTAACTATGGCTACACCTTC.

The V gene is TRBV9, the J gene TRBJ1-3, with D possibly TRBD1 on 5 matching bases. The ends were cut back, 4 bases at V and 0 bases at J, with 17 bases in the middle. This CDR3 has 17 residues. Germline V gene data show CDR1 as SGDLS and CDR2 as YYNGEE. The CDR3 is CASSNRLRAISGNTIYF. The CDR3 coding sequence is TGTGCCAGCAGCAACCGGCTCAGGGCCATCTCTGGAAACACCATATATTTT. Looking up the rest from reference TRBV9 and TRBJ1-3 gives the full variable domain: DSGVTQTPKHLITATGQRVTLRCSPRSGDLSVYWYQQSLDQGLQFLIQYYNGEERAKGNILERFSAQQFPDLHSELNLSSLELGDSALYFCASSNRLRAISGNTIYFGEGSWLTVV.

The chain couples TRBV4-2 to TRBJ2-7, with no clear D. CDR1 and CDR2 from the germline V gene are LGHNA and YNFKEQ. The CDR3 loop spans 17 amino acids. V was cut by 1 base and J by 6 bases, with 22 bases left in between. The CDR3 DNA follows: TGTGCCAGCAGCCAAGTTCGCCCAAACTACGCTTGTCGCGAGCAGTACTTC. As protein: CASSQVRPNYACREQYF.

The chain has TRBV27 and TRBJ1-2, with a possible D match to TRBD1 (5 bases). The CDR3 contains 15 residues. Germline CDR1 MNHEY, CDR2 SMNVEV (reference sequence). Trimming pared 4 bases from V and 8 bases from J, leaving 20 bases between. The CDR3: CASSSAPGAAGGYTF. The CDR3 bases are TGTGCCAGCAGTTCCGCCCCCGGGGCCGCGGGAGGCTACACCTTC.

J is TRBJ1-3 and V is TRBV7-2; D possibly corresponds to TRBD1 (6 bases). Germline V gives CDR1 SGHTA, CDR2 FQGNSA. Between the trimmed V and J ends, which lost 8 bases and 4 bases, there was a span of 18 bases. This CDR3 spans 15 amino acids. CDR3 loop: CASAQGRGQGNTIYF. DNA for the CDR3: TGTGCCAGCGCCCAGGGGCGGGGGCAGGGAAACACCATATATTTT. The entire variable domain, with the rest obtained from reference TRBV7-2 and TRBJ1-3, is as follows: GAGVSQSPSNKVTEKGKDVELRCDPISGHTALYWYRQSLGQGLEFLIYFQGNSAPDKSGLPSDRFSAERTGGSVSTLTIQRTQQEDSAVYLCASAQGRGQGNTIYFGEGSWLTVV.